The clone carrying this T cell receptor (beta chain) was observed a few times. Every patient provided from 1 to 8 samples, collected pretreatment and on-treatment. V lost 3 bases to trimming and J lost 0 bases, with 9 bases between them. The CDR3 loop spans 15 amino acids. The sample is drawn from a study of PD-L1 blockade in urothelial cancer. Method: immunoSEQ multiplex PCR; TCRdb's copy keeps in-frame clones and lacks some. There are some 77,000 clones in the sample; roughly nine tenths occur only once, and approximately 6% lies in the top ten. Sample: PBMCs, taken around atezolizumab (anti-PD-L1) treatment. The J gene is TRBJ2-1, the V gene TRBV23-1; D uncertain. TRBV23-1 is marked as an open reading frame, function uncertain. This sequence was found in a woman in her 70s with urothelial cancer. The CDR3 region has the DNA TGCGCCAGCAGTCAGGCACCTAGCTCCTACAATGAGCAGTTCTTC. It encodes CASSQAPSSYNEQFF.